The present entry profiles one T cell receptor (beta chain) with its context. Its antigen remains unidentified. Here immunoSEQ multiplex PCR was the method, and the copy in TCRdb shows in-frame clones only, minus some. Of more than 300,000 clones in the sample, 85% to 90% were seen once. The record originates from a study of Ad26.COV2.S vaccination and SARS-CoV-2 variants. The study's findings and limits: Total T cell responses were possibly underestimated by TCR breadth and depth analyses.

This sample's treatment: roughly 18 received Ad26.COV2.S at low or high dose, single or two shots; about 5 received placebo; per-sample allocation not given. Day 63 following the first vaccine or placebo injection was when the samples were taken. Expressing Wuhan-strain SARS-CoV-2 spike, an Ad26 vector served as the vaccine. CDR3 length: 15 residues. Per the germline V gene, CDR1 is SGDLS and CDR2 is YYNGEE. Trimming shortened V by 6 bases and J by 2 bases, and 15 bases separated the two germline ends. This chain joins TRBV9 and TRBJ1-3; unclear D gene. The material was peripheral blood, obtained in a trial of Ad26.COV2.S vaccine versus placebo. The clonotype originates from a person aged 18-60 years who received the Ad26.COV2.S COVID-19 vaccine or a placebo. CDR3 sequence: CASTKEGLTGNTIYF. CDR3 nucleotide sequence: TGTGCCAGCACCAAAGAGGGTTTAACTGGAAACACCATATATTTT.